Below, 18 T cell receptor beta chains from the same sample are listed, as sequenced in a study of cytomegalovirus exposure and HLA in healthy donors. It was with 60 Vbeta and 13 Jbeta primers that the PCR ran. TCRdb's copy holds only in-frame clones and misses some; the assay was immunoSEQ multiplex PCR. The data hold around 140,000 clones, with roughly 80% observed a single time. The sample taken for sequencing was PBMCs. These receptors all come from a woman aged 25 to 39 in good health and CMV-seronegative.

V gene TRBV2 combines with J gene TRBJ2-7, with D unclear. V was trimmed by 7 bases and J by 5 bases, leaving 12 bases between them. Germline V gene sequence: CDR1 SNHLY, CDR2 FYNNEI. The CDR3 spans 12 residues. CDR3 in DNA: TGTGCCAGCAACCTGTTGACACACGAGCAGTACTTC. Encoded protein: CASNLLTHEQYF.

The chain has TRBV7-9 and TRBJ2-5; weak D call: TRBD1 (8 bases). There are 19 residues in the CDR3. Germline loops: CDR1 SEHNR, CDR2 FQNEAQ (reference sequence). V lost 5 bases and J lost 2, with 27 bases in between. Here the CDR3 reads CASSRLRWEGQDIQETQYF. CDR3 sequence (DNA): TGTGCCAGCAGCCGACTTAGGTGGGAGGGACAGGACATACAAGAGACCCAGTACTTC.

The chain carries TRBV19 and TRBJ2-7; D is perhaps TRBD1 (5 bases). Between the trimmed V and J ends, which lost 5 bases and 2 bases, there was a span of 13 bases. The CDR3 spans 14 residues. Germline V lookup: CDR1 LNHDA, CDR2 SQIVND (reference sequence). CDR3 sequence reads: CASSAAGQTYEQYF. The CDR3 DNA reads as TGTGCCAGTAGTGCCGCCGGACAAACCTACGAGCAGTACTTC. Full variable domain (remainder filled in from reference TRBV19 and TRBJ2-7): DGGITQSPKYLFRKEGQNVTLSCEQNLNHDAMYWYRQDPGQGLRLIYYSQIVNDFQKGDIAEGYSVSREKKESFPLTVTSAQKNPTAFYLCASSAAGQTYEQYFGPGTRLTVT.

J is TRBJ2-4 and V is TRBV19; unclear D gene. CDR1 LNHDA and CDR2 SQIVND come from the germline V gene (reference sequence). Trimming left V 3 bases short and J 7 bases short, with 22 bases between. The CDR3 consists of 17 residues. CDR3 in amino acids: CASSIPRTRRTDNIQYF. DNA for the CDR3: TGTGCCAGTAGTATTCCCCGCACTCGACGAACAGACAACATTCAGTACTTC.

Written as DNA, the CDR3 is TGCGCCAGCAGCTTGATTTTTGAGGCTCAGGGGAATCAGCCCCAGCATTTT. It is translated as CASSLIFEAQGNQPQHF. The chain has TRBV5-1 and TRBJ1-5; D may be TRBD1 (6 bases). Trimming removed 1 base from V and 4 bases from J, with 18 bases in between. Germline CDR1 SGHRS, CDR2 YFSETQ. This CDR3 is 17 amino acids long.

This clone was detected once. The chain couples TRBV5-6 to TRBJ2-3; 8 bases fit TRBD2. CDR1 is SGHDT, CDR2 YYEEEE, per germline. The length of the CDR3 is 19 residues. V gave up 0 bases and J gave up 0 bases; unmatched junction bases: 12. The CDR3 DNA reads TGTGCCAGCAGCTTGGCCGGGACTAGAAAAAGAACTAGCACAGATACGCAGTATTTT. It codes for CASSLAGTRKRTSTDTQYF. The variable domain in full, with the rest retrieved from reference TRBV5-6 and TRBJ2-3, is DAGVTQSPTHLIKTRGQQVTLRCSPKSGHDTVSWYQQALGQGPQFIFQYYEEEERQRGNFPDRFSGHQFPNYSSELNVNALLLGDSALYLCASSLAGTRKRTSTDTQYFGPGTRLTVL.

This clone came up once. V and J are TRBV6-5 and TRBJ1-2, with D possibly matching TRBD1 (5 bases). Between the trimmed V and J ends, which lost 9 bases and 6 bases, there was a span of 17 bases. This CDR3 is 13 amino acids long. CDR1 and CDR2 (germline): MNHEY, SVGAGI. CDR3 sequence (DNA): TGTGCCAGTTGGGAGGGGCAAGGGCATGGCTACACCTTC. Residues: CASWEGQGHGYTF.

V is TRBV7-9 and J is TRBJ2-2; the match to TRBD1 covers 10 bases. The CDR3 covers 15 residues. Germline values: CDR1 SEHNR, CDR2 FQNEAQ (reference sequence). V lost 6 bases to trimming and J lost 6 bases; unmatched junction nucleotides: 7. The DNA of the CDR3 is TGTGCCAGCAGTCCCGGGACAGGGGAAGCCGGGGAGCTGTTTTTT. It encodes CASSPGTGEAGELFF.

The CDR3 DNA reads TGTGCCAGCAGCTTAGGACAGGCACAAGAGACCCAGTACTTC. It is translated as CASSLGQAQETQYF. The V and J genes are TRBV9 and TRBJ2-5; 7 bases line up with TRBD1. With V trimmed by 4 bases and J by 2 bases, 5 bases remained unmatched. The CDR3 is made up of 14 amino acids. CDR1 SGDLS and CDR2 YYNGEE come from the germline V gene. The full variable domain, in which reference TRBV9 and TRBJ2-5 provide the parts outside the CDR3, is DSGVTQTPKHLITATGQRVTLRCSPRSGDLSVYWYQQSLDQGLQFLIQYYNGEERAKGNILERFSAQQFPDLHSELNLSSLELGDSALYFCASSLGQAQETQYFGPGTRLLVL.

The chain carries TRBV5-1 and TRBJ1-3; no definite D call. CDR3 length: 16 residues. V was pared by 0 bases and J by 2 bases, with 12 bases between. Germline V gene data show CDR1 as SGHRS and CDR2 as YFSETQ. The CDR3 DNA sequence: TGCGCCAGCAGCTTGGAGACGGGGTCGGCTGGAAACACCATATATTTT. Protein sequence: CASSLETGSAGNTIYF.

Here the CDR3 reads CASSEQGAKNIQYF. CDR3 nucleotides: TGTGCCAGCAGCGAACAGGGGGCCAAAAACATTCAGTACTTC. This chain uses TRBV5-6 with TRBJ2-4; 7 bases agree with TRBD1. The CDR3 totals 14 residues. V trimming: 4 bases; J trimming: 1 base; junction bases outside the gene matches: 2. Germline loops: CDR1 SGHDT, CDR2 YYEEEE.

This clone was observed a few times. The rearrangement uses TRBV10-3 and TRBJ1-2, with a possible D match to TRBD1 (5 bases). Trimming removed 0 bases from V and 1 base from J, with 12 bases in between. The length of the CDR3 is 16 residues. Looked up from germline, CDR1 is ENHRY and CDR2 is SYGVKD. CDR3 nucleotide sequence: TGTGCCATCAGTGAGTCGGGGAGGGGCCTTAACTATGGCTACACCTTC. It translates to CAISESGRGLNYGYTF.

V usage is TRBV19 and J usage is TRBJ1-5, with D perhaps matching TRBD1 (6 bases). V was shortened by 5 bases and J by 0 bases, with 20 bases between the two germline ends. Germline V gives CDR1 LNHDA, CDR2 SQIVND (reference sequence). CDR3 length: 18 amino acids. The CDR3 DNA is TGTGCCAGTAGTCCGACAGGTGCGATAGCGTATAGCAATCAGCCCCAGCATTTT. It specifies CASSPTGAIAYSNQPQHF.

V is TRBV19 and J is TRBJ1-6; weak D call: TRBD1 (5 bases). Germline lookup yields CDR1 LNHDA and CDR2 SQIVND (reference sequence). CDR3 length equals 15 residues. Trimming removed 7 bases at V and 9 bases at J, with 19 bases between. The CDR3 spells CASTAGQFEGSPLHF. CDR3 nucleotide sequence: TGTGCCAGTACGGCGGGGCAGTTCGAAGGTTCACCCCTCCACTTT.

This sequence joins TRBV5-6 and TRBJ2-2, with TRBD2 matching over 7 bases. J lost 2 bases, V lost 4 bases, and 8 bases had no gene match. In germline, CDR1 is SGHDT, CDR2 YYEEEE. This CDR3 is built from 16 residues. The CDR3 reads CASSKGLGINTGELFF. The CDR3 bases are TGTGCCAGCAGCAAAGGACTAGGAATAAACACCGGGGAGCTGTTTTTT.

This clone turned up a few times. This CDR3 is CASSEAQGRDGYTF. The CDR3 DNA reads TGTGCCAGCAGTGAAGCGCAGGGAAGGGATGGCTACACCTTC. The genes are TRBV6-1 and TRBJ1-2; possible D gene TRBD1, 5 bases. This CDR3 spans 14 amino acids. CDR1 and CDR2 from the germline V gene are MNHNS and SASEGT. Trimming removed 0 bases from V and 6 bases from J, with 11 bases in between.

Of note for this clone: The junction and the germline gene differ at one end; a read error may be behind it. This chain uses TRBV7-9 with TRBJ1-6; D is uncertain. This CDR3 has 15 residues. CDR1 and CDR2 (germline): SEHNR, FQNEAQ (reference sequence). The CDR3 DNA follows: TGTTCCAGCAGTACAGAGAGCTCCTATAATTCACCCCTCCACTTT. Its translation is CSSSTESSYNSPLHF.

Remarks on this clone: Relative to the germline gene, one junction end is altered; a read error may explain this. The chain carries TRBV7-9 and TRBJ1-2; 10 bases agree with TRBD1. The CDR3 has 15 residues. Per germline, CDR1 SEHNR and CDR2 FQNEAQ (reference sequence). CDR3 nucleotide sequence: TGTTCCAGCAGCTCGGACAGGGGGTATAACTATGGCTACACCTTC. Residues: CSSSSDRGYNYGYTF.